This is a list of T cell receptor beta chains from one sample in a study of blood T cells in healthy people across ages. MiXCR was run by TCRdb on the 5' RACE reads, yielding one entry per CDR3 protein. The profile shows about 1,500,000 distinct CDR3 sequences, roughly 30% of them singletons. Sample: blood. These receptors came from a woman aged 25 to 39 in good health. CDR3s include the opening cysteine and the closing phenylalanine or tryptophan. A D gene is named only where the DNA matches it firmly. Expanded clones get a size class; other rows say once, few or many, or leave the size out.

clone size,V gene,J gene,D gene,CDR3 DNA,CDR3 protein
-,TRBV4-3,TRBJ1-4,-,TGCGCCAGCAGCCCTACCCCCGTAAGGGGAGAAAAACTGTTTTTT,CASSPTPVRGEKLFF
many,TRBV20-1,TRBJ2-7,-,TGCAGTGCTAGAGCGGGGGACTACGAGCAGTACTTC,CSARAGDYEQYF
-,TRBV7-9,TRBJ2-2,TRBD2,TGTGCCAGCAGCGTAGCGGGAGGGCCCATCGGGGAGCTGTTTTTT,CASSVAGGPIGELFF
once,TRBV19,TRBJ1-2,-,TGTGCCAGTAGTATGATGGAGGGCATCTATGGCTACACCTTC,CASSMMEGIYGYTF
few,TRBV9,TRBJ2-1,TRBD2,TGTGCCAGCAGCGCGCCTAGCGGGGGGGCCCTCCGGTTCTTC,CASSAPSGGALRFF
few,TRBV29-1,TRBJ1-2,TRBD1,TGCAGCGGGTTTAACACAGGGGGGAATGGCTACACCTTC,CSGFNTGGNGYTF
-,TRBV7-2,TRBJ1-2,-,TGTGCCAGCAGCCGAATAAGGACAGCGTATGGCTACACCTTC,CASSRIRTAYGYTF
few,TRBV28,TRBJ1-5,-,TGTGCCAGCAGCTCGACCCCGGACAGTAGCAATCAGCCCCAGCATTTT,CASSSTPDSSNQPQHF
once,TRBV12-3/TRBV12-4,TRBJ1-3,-,TGTGCCAGCAGACCCCCCGGGACCTATGGAAACACCATATATTTT,CASRPPGTYGNTIYF
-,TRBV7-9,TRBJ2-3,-,TGTGCCAGCAGCTTTGATGGCCCAGATACGCAGTATTTT,CASSFDGPDTQYF
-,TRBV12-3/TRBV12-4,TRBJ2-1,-,TGTGCCAGCAGTCAGGCGACTAGGGTGGGTGAGCAGTTCTTC,CASSQATRVGEQFF
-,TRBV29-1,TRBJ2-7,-,TGCAGCGTTGAAAGGGTTGGACGTTACGAGCAGTACTTC,CSVERVGRYEQYF
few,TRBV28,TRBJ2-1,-,TGTGCCAGCACCTCAGTTCCGGTCCACAATGAGCAGTTCTTC,CASTSVPVHNEQFF
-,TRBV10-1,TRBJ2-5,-,TGCGCCAGCAGTGAGAGCGGGAAGGGGGCAGGAGAGACCCAGTACTTC,CASSESGKGAGETQYF
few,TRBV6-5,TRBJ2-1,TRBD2,TGTGCCAGCAGTTACACGACTAGCGGGGGGGCCAATGAGCAGTTCTTC,CASSYTTSGGANEQFF
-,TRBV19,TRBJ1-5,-,TGTGCCAGTAGTATCCGCACAGATGGCAATCAGCCCCAGCATTTT,CASSIRTDGNQPQHF
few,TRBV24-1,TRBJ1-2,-,TGTGCCACCAGTGATTACGACGGGTCTGCCTATGGCTACACCTTC,CATSDYDGSAYGYTF
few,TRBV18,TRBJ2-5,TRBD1,TGTGCCAGCCCAGACAGGGGAGAAGAGACCCAGTACTTC,CASPDRGEETQYF
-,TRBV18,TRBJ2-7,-,TGTGCCAGCTCAGCAGGGCCCCAAGAAACTGACGAGCAGTACTTC,CASSAGPQETDEQYF
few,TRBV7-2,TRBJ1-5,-,TGTGCCAGCAGCGCTGAGTACGGGTATAGCAATCAGCCCCAGCATTTT,CASSAEYGYSNQPQHF
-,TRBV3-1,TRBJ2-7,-,TGTGCCAGCAGCCAAGTACAGGGCGAGCAGTACTTC,CASSQVQGEQYF
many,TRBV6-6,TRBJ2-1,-,TGTGCCAGCAGTTCCCAGGGGCCGGTCCCCAATGAGCAGTTCTTC,CASSSQGPVPNEQFF
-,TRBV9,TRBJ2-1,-,TGTGCCAGCAGCGTAGGATTGGGGGGGCCTAAACTCGGTAGCTACAATGAGCAGTTCTTC,CASSVGLGGPKLGSYNEQFF
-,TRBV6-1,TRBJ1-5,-,TGTGCCAGCAGTGAAGCCATACATCAGCCCCAGCATTTT,CASSEAIHQPQHF
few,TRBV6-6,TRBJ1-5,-,TGTGCCAGCGCCCAGGATTCTTATAGCAATCAGCCCCAGCATTTT,CASAQDSYSNQPQHF
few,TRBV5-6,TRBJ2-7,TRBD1,TGTGCCAGCAGCGTATGGACAGGGGGCCACTACGAGCAGTACTTC,CASSVWTGGHYEQYF
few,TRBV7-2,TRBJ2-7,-,TGTGCCAGCAGCTTATCTCCGGGGGGCCTCTACAATGAGCAGTACTTC,CASSLSPGGLYNEQYF
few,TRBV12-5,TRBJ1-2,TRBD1,TGTGCTAGTGACGGCCCCGGGACAGGGGATGGCTACACCTTC,CASDGPGTGDGYTF
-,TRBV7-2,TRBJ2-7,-,TGCGCCAGCAGCCAGGCATCAGGGGCCTTATTTGGGGAGCAGTACTTC,CASSQASGALFGEQYF
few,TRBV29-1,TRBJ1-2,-,TGCAGCGTTGACCCTCAGGGGATCTATGGCTACACCTTC,CSVDPQGIYGYTF
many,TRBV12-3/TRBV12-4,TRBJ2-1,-,TGTGCCAGCAGCTTGGGAGTTATTGGGAATGAGCAGTTCTTC,CASSLGVIGNEQFF
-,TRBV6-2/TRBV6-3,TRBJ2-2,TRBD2,TGTGCCAGCAGGACTAGCGCCGGGGAGCTGTTTTTT,CASRTSAGELFF
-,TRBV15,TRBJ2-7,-,TGTACCACCAGCAGAGCGTCCCGTGCTAGCTCCTACGAGCAGTACTTC,CTTSRASRASSYEQYF
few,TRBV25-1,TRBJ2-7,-,TGTGCCAGCTTGGGGCTGCTCCACATCTCCTCGCGCGAGCAGTACTTC,CASLGLLHISSREQYF
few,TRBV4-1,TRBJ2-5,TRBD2,TGCGCCAGCAGCGTGGCTCTTAGCGGGGCCCAAGAGACCCAGTACTTC,CASSVALSGAQETQYF
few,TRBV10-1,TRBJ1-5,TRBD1,TGCGCCAGCAGACAGGGGGCTTTGCAGCCCCAGCATTTT,CASRQGALQPQHF
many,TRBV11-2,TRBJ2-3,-,TGTGCCAGCAGCTTAGGATCGGTAACGCAGTATTTT,CASSLGSVTQYF
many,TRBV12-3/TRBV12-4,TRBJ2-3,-,TGTGCCAGCAGTTTTCTGATGTCAGATACGCAGTATTTT,CASSFLMSDTQYF
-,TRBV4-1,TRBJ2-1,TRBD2,TGCGCCAGCAGCCAGGAAGCGGGGGGGCCCAAGGGTGAGCAGTTCTTC,CASSQEAGGPKGEQFF
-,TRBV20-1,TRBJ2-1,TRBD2,TGCAGTGCACAAATGGGACTAGCGGGAGGTAATGAGCAGTTCTTC,CSAQMGLAGGNEQFF
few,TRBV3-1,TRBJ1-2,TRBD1,TGTGCCAGCAGCCAAGGAAGAGGGGGCGGGAATGGCTACACCTTC,CASSQGRGGGNGYTF
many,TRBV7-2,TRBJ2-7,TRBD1,TGTGCCAGCAGCCTATGGCTCCCGGGACAGGGGGCGGGGGAGCAGTACTTC,CASSLWLPGQGAGEQYF
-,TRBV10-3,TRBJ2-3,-,TGTGCCATCAGTTCCCTCCAATCTAGCACAGATACGCAGTATTTT,CAISSLQSSTDTQYF
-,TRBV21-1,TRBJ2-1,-,TGTGCCAGCAGCAACCCGAAGTGGGGAGACTACAATGAGCAGTTCTTC,CASSNPKWGDYNEQFF
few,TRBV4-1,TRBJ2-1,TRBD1,TGCGCCAGCAGCCATCCCGGCCGGGACAGGTACAATGAGCAGTTCTTC,CASSHPGRDRYNEQFF
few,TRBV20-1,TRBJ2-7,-,TGCAGTGCTAGAGCCCCTCGCCACGAGCAGTACTTC,CSARAPRHEQYF
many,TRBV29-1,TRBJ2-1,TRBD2,TGCAGCGTTATTCCCCTAGGCGGGAGCTCCTACAATGAGCAGTTCTTC,CSVIPLGGSSYNEQFF
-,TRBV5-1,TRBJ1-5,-,TGCGCCAGCAGCTTGGGGACGGACCAAGGACAGCCCCAGCATTTT,CASSLGTDQGQPQHF
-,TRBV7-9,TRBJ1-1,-,TGTGCCAGCAGCTTAGAGGGTTTGAGGGGCACTGAAGCTTTCTTT,CASSLEGLRGTEAFF
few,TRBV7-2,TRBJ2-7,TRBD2,TGTGCCCGTTCGGGGGGGACCGAGCAGTACTTC,CARSGGTEQYF